This T cell receptor beta chain emerged from a study of CD8 T cells in ankylosing spondylitis. Study observations and caveats: Reportedly, disease-linked clones are significantly enriched in ankylosing spondylitis patients' matched synovial fluid. Ankylosing spondylitis blood appeared to be characterized by a TCR beta motif of eight or nine highly homologous variants.

This CDR3 has 12 residues. Per germline, CDR1 SNHLY and CDR2 FYNNEI. V lost 8 bases to trimming and J lost 6 bases, with 10 bases between them. Libraries of TCR beta came from quantitative 5'-RACE with molecular barcodes. Each CDR3 protein gets one entry after TCRdb re-called the 5' RACE reads with MiXCR. The sample yields roughly 150,000 distinct CDR3 sequences, 6% to 8% seen once. With respect to this clonotype: What it binds is not known.

The gene calls are TRBV2 and TRBJ2-2; D is ambiguous. The TCR comes from a female donor with ankylosing spondylitis or in good health (not recorded which). The sample comprised blood, either unsorted or a sorted T cell fraction (not recorded which). CDR3 amino acids: CASGGEAGELFF. The CDR3 nucleotides are TGTGCCAGCGGTGGGGAAGCCGGGGAGCTGTTTTTT.